This T cell receptor (beta chain) was obtained from a study of cytotoxic CD8 clonotypes in ibrutinib-treated CLL (dated by TCRdb to about 2021). With regard to the full study: The cohort was composed of around twelve relapsed/refractory and about 15 treatment-naive patients; IGHV unmutated status was identified in 17 patients. Partial responses were observed in about 24 patients and complete responses in 2; after a median follow-up of around 68 months, remission was maintained in 15 or so patients and progression was observed in approximately 12. The response samples were drawn at a median of around eleven months into treatment, with a range of about 6 to 36 months. Samples averaged approximately 260,000 productive templates and 94,082 productive rearrangements. Of the approximately 86 people in the trial, 26 had longitudinal samples available. Cryopreserved peripheral blood mononuclear cells were obtained before treatment, at response, and at either sustained remission or disease progression. Patients were still on ibrutinib when every remission and progressive disease sample was collected.

A MiSeq instrument was used for deep resolution sequencing, which targeted depths ranging from 1 in 1 million up to 1 in 200,000 T cells, with coverage averaging 10x for each clonotype. TCR beta libraries were generated with the immunoSEQ hsTCRB Kit. From the authors' description of their analysis: ImmunoSEQ Data Assistant and ImmunoSEQ Analyzer were used for data analysis, and V, D and J genes were assigned according to IMGT definitions. Clonality, which ranges from 0 to 1, was calculated as one minus the normalized Shannon entropy of productive rearrangement frequencies. Public clonotype analysis was restricted to overrepresented clonotypes comprising at least 0.05% of each patient's repertoire. Approximately 12 repertoires from age-matched healthy donors, obtained from immuneACCESS, served as clonality controls. Imported from immuneACCESS, the table was reduced by TCRdb to in-frame sequences with V and J called. These copies leave out some clones; in studies compared against another copy, an unresolved V gene accounts for under half, and the cause of the remainder is not known. The V and J calls and clone size come from that table; D and trimming were worked out from the DNA. This sample holds around 250,000 clones; under 80% were observed only once. The ten most abundant clones make up 15% of the sample.

The sample's time point, from its label and the paper: 24 months on ibrutinib. Approximately 2 micrograms of genomic DNA were extracted from cryopreserved PBMCs for TCR beta library preparation. Longitudinal blood samples from CLL patients on ibrutinib monotherapy were analyzed using high-throughput TCR beta sequencing. The patients were enrolled in a single-center, open-label phase 2 trial of ibrutinib monotherapy. What the authors observed across the whole study: Clonality increased at ibrutinib response, stayed stable in sustained remission, and fell back toward baseline at progression. Sampling times were not matched between patients in sustained remission and patients whose disease was progressing, and lymph node repertoires were not examined. Baseline clonality exceeded that of age-matched healthy donors and correlated strongly with circulating CD8+ T-cell counts. Public clonotypes were rare and either shrank or stayed stable during treatment, and the rise in clonality at ibrutinib response reflected expansion of private clonotypes.

The junction shows trimming of 3 bases on V and 3 bases on J, plus 12 bases between the germline ends. Looking up the germline V gene (reference sequence) yields CDR1 GTSNPN and CDR2 SVGIG. CDR3 length: 14 amino acids, cysteine to phenylalanine. Solely the CDR3 DNA is kept, with 42 bases framed from the first base. Comments on this clone: This receptor's antigen is unknown. The record has no base qualities; no much larger clone is one base away.

Recombination joined TRBV30 with TRBJ1-5; D gene: possibly TRBD1, on 5 matching bases. Sequenced here: PBMCs, sampled after 24 months of ibrutinib treatment. The receptor's source is a human donor with chronic lymphocytic leukemia. DNA sequence: TGTGCCTGGAGGTGGCAGGGTCCCAATCAGCCCCAGCATTTT. Its product reads: CAWRWQGPNQPQHF.